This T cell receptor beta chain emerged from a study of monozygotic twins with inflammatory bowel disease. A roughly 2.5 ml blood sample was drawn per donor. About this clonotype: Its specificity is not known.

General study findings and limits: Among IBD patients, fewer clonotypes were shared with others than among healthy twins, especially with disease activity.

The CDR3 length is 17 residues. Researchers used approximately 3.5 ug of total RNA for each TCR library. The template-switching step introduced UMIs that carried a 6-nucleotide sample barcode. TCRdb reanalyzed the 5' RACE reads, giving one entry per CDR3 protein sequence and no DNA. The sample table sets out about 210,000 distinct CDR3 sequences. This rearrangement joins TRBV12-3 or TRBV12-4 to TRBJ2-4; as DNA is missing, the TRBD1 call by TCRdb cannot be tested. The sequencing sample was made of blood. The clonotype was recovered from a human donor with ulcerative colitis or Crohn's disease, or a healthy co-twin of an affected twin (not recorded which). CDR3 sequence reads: CASSPRGGPLAKNIQYF.